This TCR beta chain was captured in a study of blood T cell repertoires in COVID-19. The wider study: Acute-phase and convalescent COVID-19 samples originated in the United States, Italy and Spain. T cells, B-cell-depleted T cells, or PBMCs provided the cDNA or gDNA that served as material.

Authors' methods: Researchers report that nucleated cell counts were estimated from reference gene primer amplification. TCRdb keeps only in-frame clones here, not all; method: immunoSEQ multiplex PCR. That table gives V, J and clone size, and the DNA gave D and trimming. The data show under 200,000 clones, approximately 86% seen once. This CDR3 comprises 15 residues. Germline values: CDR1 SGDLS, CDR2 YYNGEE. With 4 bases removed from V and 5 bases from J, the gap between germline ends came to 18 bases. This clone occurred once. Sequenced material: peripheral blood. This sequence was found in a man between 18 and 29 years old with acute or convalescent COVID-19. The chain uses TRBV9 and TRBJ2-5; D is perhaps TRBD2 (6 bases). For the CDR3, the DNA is TGTGCCAGCAGCCCAGAGGTGTCCAGCGGGGAGACCCAGTACTTC. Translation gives CASSPEVSSGETQYF.